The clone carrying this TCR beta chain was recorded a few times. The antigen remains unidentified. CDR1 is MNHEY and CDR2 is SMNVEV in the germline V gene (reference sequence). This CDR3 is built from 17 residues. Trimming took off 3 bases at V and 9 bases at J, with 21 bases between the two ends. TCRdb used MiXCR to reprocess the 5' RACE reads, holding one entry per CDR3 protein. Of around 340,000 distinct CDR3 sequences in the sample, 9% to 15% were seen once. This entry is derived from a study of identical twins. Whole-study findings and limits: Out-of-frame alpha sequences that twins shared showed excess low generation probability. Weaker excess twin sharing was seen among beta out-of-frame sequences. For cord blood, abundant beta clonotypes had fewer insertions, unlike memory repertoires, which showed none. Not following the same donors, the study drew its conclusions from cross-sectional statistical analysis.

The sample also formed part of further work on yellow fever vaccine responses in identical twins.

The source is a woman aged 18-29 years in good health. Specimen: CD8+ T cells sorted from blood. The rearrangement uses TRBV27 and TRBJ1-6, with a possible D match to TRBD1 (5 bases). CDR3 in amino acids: CASSFFLGAGASSPLHF. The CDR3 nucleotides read TGTGCCAGCAGTTTCTTTCTCGGGGCTGGGGCTAGTTCACCCCTCCACTTT.